A single sample is the source of the 4 T cell receptor beta chains below, sequenced in a study of shared clonotypes between healthy human individuals. Produced via immunoSEQ multiplex PCR; TCRdb's table is partial and in-frame only. The sample holds around 1.1 million clones; 78% are singletons and the top ten take 0.5% to 0.65%. Specimen: memory CD4+ T cells from PBMCs. Indicated subset: CD45RA-negative fraction. The receptors come from a young man in good health. Some clones in this sample may be carry-over from other donors' samples.

The chain has TRBV4-1 and TRBJ2-5; 11 nucleotides agree with TRBD2. Germline assignment: CDR1 MGHRA and CDR2 YSYEKL. CDR3 size: 16 residues. With V trimmed by 3 bases and J by 5 bases, 8 bases remained unmatched. The DNA of the CDR3 is TGCGCCAGCAGCCAGCTTAGCGGGAGGGCCTTCGAGACCCAGTACTTC. Its translation is CASSQLSGRAFETQYF.

V gene TRBV2 combines with J gene TRBJ1-4, with no clear D. This CDR3 contains 13 residues. Trimming removed 1 base at V and 8 bases at J, with 8 bases between. In germline, CDR1 is SNHLY, CDR2 FYNNEI. The CDR3 protein is CASSEGVQEKLFF. The CDR3 nucleotides read TGTGCCAGCAGTGAAGGGGTACAGGAAAAACTGTTTTTT.

The chain couples TRBV7-6 to TRBJ2-1; no firm D call. CDR1 and CDR2 (germline): SGHVS, FNYEAQ. V was clipped by 5 bases and J by 8 bases, with 16 bases between them. The CDR3 length is 14 residues. DNA for the CDR3: TGTGCCAGCAGCAACGTACTCGCGAAGGATGAGCAGTTCTTC. Translation gives CASSNVLAKDEQFF. The full variable domain, with the rest looked up from reference TRBV7-6 and TRBJ2-1, is GAGVSQSPRYKVTKRGQDVALRCDPISGHVSLYWYRQALGQGPEFLTYFNYEAQQDKSGLPNDRFSAERPEGSISTLTIQRTEQRDSAMYRCASSNVLAKDEQFFGPGTRLTVL.

This clone was observed a handful of times. The chain links TRBV28 to TRBJ1-4; D is unclear. V dropped 3 bases and J dropped 6 bases, with 5 bases sitting between them. The CDR3 covers 12 residues. Germline V gives CDR1 MDHEN, CDR2 SYDVKM. The CDR3 here is CASSFFDEKLFF. CDR3 in DNA: TGTGCCAGCAGTTTCTTTGATGAAAAACTGTTTTTT.